The 7 T cell receptor beta chains below come from one sample, sequenced in a study of T cells in Graves' hyperthyroidism and ophthalmopathy. There were TCR beta CDR3 regions amplified from RNA transcripts. An initial round of RT-PCR targeting the TCR CDR3 relied on the HTBI primer set. TCRdb reanalysed the multiplex PCR reads using MiXCR and keeps one entry per CDR3 protein. This table has around 530,000 distinct CDR3 sequences, more than 15% appearing once. The sequencing input was blood. These receptors originate from a woman aged 18-30 years with Graves' ophthalmopathy.

This clonotype was observed many times. The chain links TRBV11-2 to TRBJ2-1; D is undetermined. Germline V gene data show CDR1 as SGHAT and CDR2 as FQNNGV. Trimming took off 3 bases at V and 0 bases at J, with 9 bases between the two ends. The CDR3 is 15 residues long. The CDR3, as DNA: TGTGCCAGCAGCTTTGGCGTTTACTCCTACAATGAGCAGTTCTTC. Translating gives CASSFGVYSYNEQFF.

The J gene is TRBJ2-7, the V gene TRBV12-3 or TRBV12-4, with no clear D. The CDR3 consists of 12 residues. Trimming took 6 bases from V and 3 from J, leaving 9 bases between them. CDR3 nucleotides: TGTGCCAGCAGCCTCATAGACTACGAGCAGTACTTC. Amino acid sequence: CASSLIDYEQYF.

This clonotype was seen ten or more times. The V and J genes are TRBV29-1 and TRBJ1-1; D call uncertain. The CDR3 consists of 11 residues. V lost 3 bases, J lost 1 base, and 3 bases lay in between. The germline V gene has CDR1 SQVTM and CDR2 ANQGSEA. This chain's CDR3 is CSVDGNTEAFF. CDR3 nucleotides: TGCAGCGTTGACGGGAACACTGAAGCTTTCTTT.

The rearrangement links TRBV28 to TRBJ1-2; TRBD1 agrees at 10 bases. Germline loops: CDR1 MDHEN, CDR2 SYDVKM. This CDR3 spans 15 amino acids. V lost 1 base, J lost 7 bases, and 6 bases stayed unmatched. Here the CDR3 reads CASSLYDRGRFGYTF. The CDR3 DNA sequence: TGTGCCAGCAGTTTATACGACAGGGGGCGTTTTGGCTACACCTTC.

The table lists this clonotype with many counts. This chain uses TRBV20-1 with TRBJ2-7; a possible D gene is TRBD2 (6 bases). V was cut by 0 bases and J by 8 bases, with 17 bases left in between. Germline V gene data show CDR1 as DFQATT and CDR2 as SNEGSKA (reference sequence). CDR3 length equals 14 residues. The CDR3 spells CSARDRTSSPKQYF. CDR3 nucleotide sequence: TGCAGTGCTAGAGATAGAACTAGCTCCCCCAAGCAGTACTTC.

This clonotype was observed a handful of times. The chain links TRBV12-3 or TRBV12-4 to TRBJ1-2; 7 positions agree with TRBD1. V trimming: 7 bases; J trimming: 3 bases; junction bases outside the gene matches: 11. CDR3 size: 15 residues. The CDR3 sequence: CASTRTGDFDYGYTF. CDR3 nucleotides: TGTGCCAGCACCAGGACAGGCGATTTTGACTATGGCTACACCTTC.

As concerns this clonotype: Compared with germline, one end of the junction differs, possibly owing to a read error. This chain links TRBV12-3 or TRBV12-4 with TRBJ2-7, with D tentatively TRBD1 or TRBD2 (6 bases each). The CDR3 loop spans 13 amino acids. Here the CDR3 DNA reads TGTGCCGGCAGTCCTTGGGGGGCATACGAGCAGTACTTC. Protein product: CAGSPWGAYEQYF.